This T cell receptor (beta chain) was sequenced during a study of CXCR3-negative and CXCR3-positive naive CD8 T cells. Study-level background: Sequencing yielded approximately 130 million TRB reads, roughly 1.5 +/- 0.3 million per library. Overall study findings and caveats: Memory cells diverged, while naive CXCR3-positive and CXCR3-negative cells had similar TRBV-TRBJ usage.

The germline CDR1 and CDR2 sequences are SNHLY and FYNNEI. The CDR3 is 17 amino acids. Each CD8+ T cell subset was flow-sorted in triplicate. Every sort contained 250,000 to 300,000 cells. 5' RACE with UMI labels generated the TRB cDNA libraries. For each CDR3 protein, TCRdb gives one entry from its re-call of the 5' RACE reads, without DNA. Recorded for this sample: 6,000 to 7,500 distinct CDR3 sequences. On this clonotype: Its antigen is as yet unknown.

This TCR came from a human donor in good health. Some clones in this sample may be carry-over from other donors' samples. This rearrangement joins TRBV2 to TRBJ2-5; there is no DNA to check the TCRdb D call of TRBD1. The source material was naive CXCR3- CD8+ T cells from blood. Subset in this sample: CD45RO-CCR7+CD27+CD95- naive CD8+ T cells lacking CXCR3 (TNR3-). The chain's CDR3 is CASSEGTGIQYQETQYF. The full variable domain, rest sourced from reference TRBV2 and TRBJ2-5, is EPEVTQTPSHQVTQMGQEVILRCVPISNHLYFYWYRQILGQKVEFLVSFYNNEISEKSEIFDDQFSVERPDGSNFTLKIRSTKLEDSAMYFCASSEGTGIQYQETQYFGPGTRLLVL.